One sample yielded the 32 T cell receptor beta chains listed below, sequenced in a study of beta chain features in type 1 diabetes. What was sequenced were expressed TCRB transcripts, since all of the isolated RNA had been reverse transcribed. Generated by immunoSEQ multiplex PCR, the TCRdb table keeps only in-frame clones and is missing some. The sample has 430,000 or so clones, over 9.5% seen once. The sequencing sample was made of naive CD4+ T cells from blood. The source is a woman aged 18 to 35 in good health.

The chain recombines TRBV7-2 with TRBJ1-2, with D possibly TRBD1 on 5 matching bases. Trimming left V 2 bases short and J 5 bases short, with 12 bases between. The CDR3 has 14 amino acids. CDR1 is SGHTA and CDR2 is FQGNSA in the germline V gene. This CDR3 reads CASSLKGEGYGYTF. CDR3 coding DNA: TGTGCCAGCAGCTTAAAAGGGGAAGGGTATGGCTACACCTTC.

V and J are TRBV5-1 and TRBJ2-7; TRBD1 might be the D (6 bases). The CDR3 consists of 16 residues. The V gene lost 4 bases and the J gene lost 3 bases, with 20 bases spanning the gap. In germline, CDR1 is SGHRS, CDR2 YFSETQ. This chain's CDR3 is CASSAEQGGRLYEQYF. In nucleotides, the CDR3 is TGCGCCAGCAGCGCGGAACAGGGCGGACGGCTCTACGAGCAGTACTTC.

This clone was counted a few times. The J gene is TRBJ2-5, the V gene TRBV19; no firm D call. The CDR3 spans 11 residues. Trimming pared 2 bases from V and 6 bases from J, leaving 4 bases between. Germline CDR1 LNHDA, CDR2 SQIVND (reference sequence). CDR3 DNA: TGTGCCAGTAGTATACGGCAGACCCAGTACTTC. This translates into CASSIRQTQYF.

The V call is TRBV11-1, the J call TRBJ2-1, with D perhaps assigned TRBD1 or TRBD2 (5 bases each). Germline-derived CDR1 and CDR2 are SGHAT and FQDESV (reference sequence). CDR3 length equals 16 residues. Trimming removed 8 bases from V and 8 bases from J, with 25 bases in between. The CDR3 sequence: CASGGPKGSPLDEQFF. The CDR3 coding sequence is TGTGCCAGCGGGGGACCCAAGGGGTCGCCACTCGATGAGCAGTTCTTC.

This sequence joins TRBV12-5 and TRBJ2-3; the D is unclear. Germline loops: CDR1 LGHNT, CDR2 FRNRAP. The CDR3 runs 13 residues. Trimming cost V 11 bases and J 1 base, with 13 bases left between them. CDR3 in DNA: TGTGCTGGGAAAGGGTGGGGCACAGATACGCAGTATTTT. Encoded protein: CAGKGWGTDTQYF.

This clone occurred a few times. The J gene is TRBJ2-1, the V gene TRBV4-1, with TRBD2 matching 12 bases. Trimming took 0 bases from V and 6 from J; bases not matched to a gene: 9. CDR1 MGHRA and CDR2 YSYEKL come from the germline V gene. The CDR3 sequence is 18 residues long. The DNA of the CDR3 is TGCGCCAGCAGCCAAGAGGCCCTAGCGGGAGGGGGGCCCAATGAGCAGTTCTTC. Amino acids: CASSQEALAGGGPNEQFF.

This chain links TRBV4-1 with TRBJ2-1; TRBD2 matches at 9 bases. Germline trimming cut 0 bases from V and 9 bases from J; bases unmatched to any gene: 9. Germline loops: CDR1 MGHRA, CDR2 YSYEKL. The CDR3 sequence is 16 residues long. DNA for the CDR3: TGCGCCAGCAGCCAAGAGACCGGGACTAGCTACGGTGAGCAGTTCTTC. The encoded protein is CASSQETGTSYGEQFF.

The table lists this clone with a few counts. The V and J genes are TRBV29-1 and TRBJ2-7, with 9 bases aligning to TRBD1. From germline, CDR1 is SQVTM and CDR2 ANQGSEA. V gave up 7 bases and J gave up 1 base; unmatched junction bases: 2. There are 12 residues in the CDR3. The CDR3 here is CSGGTGSYEQYF. CDR3 in DNA: TGCAGCGGCGGGACAGGGTCCTACGAGCAGTACTTC.

V usage is TRBV7-3 and J usage is TRBJ2-3; 8 bases are shared with TRBD2. The CDR3 loop spans 16 amino acids. Trimming took 5 bases from V and 2 from J; bases not matched to a gene: 9. Germline V gene sequence: CDR1 SGHTA, CDR2 FQGTGA. The CDR3 is CASSPGVAGITDTQYF. The CDR3 DNA follows: TGTGCCAGCAGCCCCGGGGTAGCGGGGATCACAGATACGCAGTATTTT.

In this sample, this clone turned up a few times. V usage is TRBV4-1 and J usage is TRBJ2-3; no firm D call. V was trimmed by 0 bases and J by 2 bases, leaving 15 bases between them. The CDR3 spans 17 residues. Germline CDR1 is MGHRA and CDR2 is YSYEKL. The CDR3 loop reads CASSQEAAPHPTDTQYF. The CDR3 coding sequence is TGCGCCAGCAGCCAAGAGGCTGCCCCTCACCCCACAGATACGCAGTATTTT.

This rearrangement joins TRBV27 to TRBJ1-2; D may be TRBD1 (5 bases). The V end lost 2 bases, the J end lost 3 bases, and 22 bases lay between the germline ends. Germline V gene sequence: CDR1 MNHEY, CDR2 SMNVEV (reference sequence). This CDR3 comprises 18 residues. The CDR3 region is CASSLRVGDDIVDYGYTF. The CDR3 nucleotides are TGTGCCAGCAGTTTAAGGGTAGGGGATGACATTGTGGACTATGGCTACACCTTC.

This clone was seen a handful of times. The rearrangement uses TRBV7-9 and TRBJ1-1; no clear D. Germline V gives CDR1 SEHNR, CDR2 FQNEAQ (reference sequence). The CDR3 loop spans 11 amino acids. V shed 4 bases and J shed 8 bases, with 8 bases lying between them. The CDR3 sequence: CASSSHSEAFF. CDR3 DNA sequence: TGTGCCAGCAGCTCCCATTCAGAAGCTTTCTTT.

The CDR3 sequence: CSARLEGGYTF. The CDR3 bases are TGCAGCGCGCGGTTAGAAGGCGGCTACACCTTC. The chain links TRBV29-1 to TRBJ1-2; D unresolved. The CDR3 contains 11 residues. Germline loops: CDR1 SQVTM, CDR2 ANQGSEA. The germline V and J ends were trimmed by 7 bases and 8 bases, with 14 bases remaining between them.

The V and J genes are TRBV7-8 and TRBJ1-4; D is undetermined. Per germline, CDR1 SGHVS and CDR2 FQNEAQ. The V end lost 1 base, the J end lost 7 bases, and 7 bases lay between the germline ends. The CDR3 runs 13 residues. CDR3 residues: CASSLGAFEKLFF. The CDR3 coding sequence is TGTGCCAGCAGCTTAGGGGCGTTTGAAAAACTGTTTTTT.

The gene calls are TRBV7-9 and TRBJ2-3; 11 bases align to TRBD2. The ends lost 3 bases at V and 2 bases at J; junction bases unmatched: 4. The germline V gene encodes CDR1 SEHNR and CDR2 FQNEAQ (reference sequence). This CDR3 contains 16 residues. The CDR3 here is CASSFRLAGITDTQYF. DNA of the CDR3: TGTGCCAGCAGCTTTAGACTAGCGGGAATCACAGATACGCAGTATTTT.

The chain has TRBV9 and TRBJ1-3, with 7 nucleotides matching TRBD1. The germline V gene encodes CDR1 SGDLS and CDR2 YYNGEE. V gave up 5 bases and J gave up 2 bases; unmatched junction bases: 4. This CDR3 region has 14 residues. CDR3 nucleotide sequence: TGTGCCAGCAGGGCCCAGGGGGCTGGAAACACCATATATTTT. Residues: CASRAQGAGNTIYF.

The chain employs TRBV5-1 and TRBJ2-6; either TRBD1 or TRBD2 may supply D (5 bases each). V shed 2 bases and J shed 3 bases, with 12 bases lying between them. This CDR3 is built from 16 residues. Germline loops: CDR1 SGHRS, CDR2 YFSETQ. The CDR3 bases are TGCGCCAGCAGCTTCCGTCGGGGCGGTGGGGCCAACGTCCTGACTTTC. It encodes CASSFRRGGGANVLTF.

The V and J genes are TRBV13 and TRBJ2-5; D unresolved. The CDR3 length is 16 residues. Germline-derived CDR1 and CDR2 are PRHDT and FYEKMQ (reference sequence). V shed 1 base and J shed 1 base, with 13 bases lying between them. The CDR3 loop reads CASSLAPYRSQETQYF. The CDR3 bases are TGTGCCAGCAGCTTAGCCCCGTACAGATCCCAAGAGACCCAGTACTTC.

This clone was seen more than once but under ten times. This chain joins TRBV7-3 and TRBJ2-1; no firm D call. The CDR3 totals 16 residues. Germline V gives CDR1 SGHTA, CDR2 FQGTGA. With 2 bases removed from V and 5 bases from J, the gap between germline ends came to 16 bases. The CDR3 sequence is CASSLLGSKKDNEQFF. The CDR3 nucleotides read TGTGCCAGCAGCTTACTAGGGTCAAAAAAGGACAATGAGCAGTTCTTC.

This clone was seen a few times. The chain carries TRBV14 and TRBJ2-1, with D possibly TRBD2 on 5 matching bases. In germline, CDR1 is SGHDN, CDR2 FVKESK. Trimming cost V 1 base and J 4 bases, with 11 bases left between them. The CDR3 is made up of 15 amino acids. CDR3 nucleotides: TGTGCCAGCAGCCAAGTAGGAGGATCATACAATGAGCAGTTCTTC. Protein sequence: CASSQVGGSYNEQFF.

The chain combines TRBV5-4 with TRBJ1-2, with 7 bases that match TRBD1. CDR1 SGHNT and CDR2 YYREEE come from the germline V gene (reference sequence). After removal of 4 bases from V and 7 bases from J, the junction contained 7 bases not matched to a gene. CDR3 length: 13 amino acids. For the CDR3, the DNA is TGTGCCAGCAGCCCGCGACAGGGTGGTGGCTACACCTTC. This sequence encodes CASSPRQGGGYTF.

The table lists this clone with a few counts. V is TRBV7-2 and J is TRBJ1-1; maybe TRBD1 (5 bases). V gave up 5 bases and J gave up 10 bases, with 20 bases separating them. In germline, CDR1 is SGHTA, CDR2 FQGNSA. The CDR3 extends over 14 amino acids. The chain's CDR3 is CASSPTGATRAAFF. In DNA, the CDR3 is TGTGCCAGCAGCCCGACCGGGGCTACCCGCGCAGCTTTCTTT.

The chain carries TRBV18 and TRBJ2-3; D ambiguous. CDR3 length equals 14 residues. The germline V gene encodes CDR1 KGHSH and CDR2 LQKENI. V was pared by 3 bases and J by 2 bases, with 9 bases between. CDR3 amino acids: CASSPSPNTDTQYF. The CDR3 nucleotides read TGTGCCAGCTCACCTTCCCCGAACACAGATACGCAGTATTTT.

This clone has more than one count but fewer than ten. The rearrangement links TRBV9 to TRBJ1-1, with unresolved D. V was shortened by 6 bases and J by 4 bases, with 10 bases between the two germline ends. The CDR3 is made up of 12 amino acids. The germline V gene has CDR1 SGDLS and CDR2 YYNGEE. The CDR3 region is CASNKEGTEAFF. CDR3 DNA sequence: TGTGCCAGCAATAAAGAGGGCACTGAAGCTTTCTTT.

This clone was counted between two and nine times. J is TRBJ2-4 and V is TRBV19; D gene unclear. Trimming took 3 bases from V and 4 from J, leaving 7 bases between them. This CDR3 spans 13 amino acids. The V gene's germline CDR1 is LNHDA and CDR2 SQIVND (reference sequence). Here the CDR3 reads CASSINRKNIQYF. CDR3 nucleotides: TGTGCCAGTAGTATTAACAGAAAAAACATTCAGTACTTC.

The rearrangement joins TRBV18 to TRBJ2-1; 8 bases agree with TRBD2. CDR3 length equals 19 residues. After removal of 4 bases from V and 0 bases from J, the junction contained 14 bases not matched to a gene. Germline CDR1 reads KGHSH; CDR2 reads LQKENI. This CDR3 reads CASSLRGAGDSGSYNEQFF. CDR3 bases: TGTGCCAGCTCACTGCGGGGAGCGGGAGACTCGGGCTCCTACAATGAGCAGTTCTTC.

This clone was seen more than once but under ten times. This sequence joins TRBV5-4 and TRBJ2-1; D possibly uses TRBD1 or TRBD2 (5 bases each). Germline CDR1 and CDR2: SGHNT and YYREEE (reference sequence). V was clipped by 6 bases and J by 7 bases, with 32 bases between them. The CDR3 covers 19 residues. Here the CDR3 DNA reads TGTGCCAGCACCGACATCCGGGACGGAAAGTCGCCTAGGAGGAATGAGCAGTTCTTC. As protein: CASTDIRDGKSPRRNEQFF.

This clone was recorded a few times. This sequence joins TRBV10-3 and TRBJ2-1; D uncertain. Trimming pared 11 bases from V and 0 bases from J, leaving 14 bases between. CDR3 length: 14 amino acids. Germline CDR1 is ENHRY and CDR2 is SYGVKD. The CDR3 nucleotides are TGTGCCGCACGGTCCAGTAGCTCCTACAATGAGCAGTTCTTC. It is translated as CAARSSSSYNEQFF.

The DNA of the CDR3 is TGCAGCGTTGAGACAAGAGCACCGGGACAGGGGCTGGAGACCCAGTACTTC. As protein: CSVETRAPGQGLETQYF. This chain connects TRBV29-1 to TRBJ2-5, with 10 bases that match TRBD1. The CDR3 totals 17 residues. V shed 3 bases and J 5 bases; nucleotides not matched to a gene: 15. Looked up from germline, CDR1 is SQVTM and CDR2 is ANQGSEA.

This sequence joins TRBV7-9 and TRBJ1-5; no clear D gene. The length of the CDR3 is 13 residues. Trimming pared 1 base from V and 1 base from J, leaving 2 bases between. Looked up from germline, CDR1 is SEHNR and CDR2 is FQNEAQ (reference sequence). The CDR3 DNA reads as TGTGCCAGCAGCTTAGAGAGCAATCAGCCCCAGCATTTT. Translated: CASSLESNQPQHF.

This clone was detected a few times. V gene TRBV29-1 combines with J gene TRBJ1-5; TRBD1 aligns across 9 bases. The V gene's germline CDR1 is SQVTM and CDR2 ANQGSEA. This CDR3 spans 14 amino acids. After removal of 6 bases from V and 2 bases from J, the junction contained 5 bases not matched to a gene. The CDR3 bases are TGCAGCGTCCAGGGACAGGGTGGCAATCAGCCCCAGCATTTT. Translated, it gives CSVQGQGGNQPQHF.

Only a few counts were recorded for this clone. The V call is TRBV2, the J call TRBJ2-7; D unresolved. This CDR3 comprises 11 residues. V shed 6 bases and J shed 0 bases, with 3 bases lying between them. Germline values: CDR1 SNHLY, CDR2 FYNNEI. The CDR3 loop is CASRSSYEQYF. CDR3 sequence (DNA): TGTGCCAGCAGGAGCTCCTACGAGCAGTACTTC. The full variable domain, with the rest looked up from reference TRBV2 and TRBJ2-7, is EPEVTQTPSHQVTQMGQEVILRCVPISNHLYFYWYRQILGQKVEFLVSFYNNEISEKSEIFDDQFSVERPDGSNFTLKIRSTKLEDSAMYFCASRSSYEQYFGPGTRLTVT.